This T cell receptor beta chain emerged from a study of CD8+CD57+ T cells in acquired aplastic anemia. It was genomic DNA that served as the template for profiling TCR beta VDJ and CDR3. TCRdb redid the calling of the reads with MiXCR, one entry per CDR3 protein. The table shows under 350,000 distinct CDR3 sequences, with around three fifths occurring only once. This clonotype has a count of ten or more. In patients chosen for sequencing, flow cytometry had shown CD8+CD57+ cell expansion. Germline V gene data show CDR1 as SGHTS and CDR2 as YDEGEE. V trimming: 7 bases; J trimming: 1 base; junction bases outside the gene matches: 1. The CDR3 is 14 residues long.

The sample comprised sorted CD4+, CD8+, or CD8+CD57+ T cells (not recorded which) from PBMCs. The clonotype was recovered from a human donor with aplastic anemia. The genes are TRBV5-8 and TRBJ2-3, with 12 bases fitting TRBD2. CDR3 DNA: TGTGCCAGCCGGACTAGCGGGGGCACAGATACGCAGTATTTT. Its protein product is CASRTSGGTDTQYF.